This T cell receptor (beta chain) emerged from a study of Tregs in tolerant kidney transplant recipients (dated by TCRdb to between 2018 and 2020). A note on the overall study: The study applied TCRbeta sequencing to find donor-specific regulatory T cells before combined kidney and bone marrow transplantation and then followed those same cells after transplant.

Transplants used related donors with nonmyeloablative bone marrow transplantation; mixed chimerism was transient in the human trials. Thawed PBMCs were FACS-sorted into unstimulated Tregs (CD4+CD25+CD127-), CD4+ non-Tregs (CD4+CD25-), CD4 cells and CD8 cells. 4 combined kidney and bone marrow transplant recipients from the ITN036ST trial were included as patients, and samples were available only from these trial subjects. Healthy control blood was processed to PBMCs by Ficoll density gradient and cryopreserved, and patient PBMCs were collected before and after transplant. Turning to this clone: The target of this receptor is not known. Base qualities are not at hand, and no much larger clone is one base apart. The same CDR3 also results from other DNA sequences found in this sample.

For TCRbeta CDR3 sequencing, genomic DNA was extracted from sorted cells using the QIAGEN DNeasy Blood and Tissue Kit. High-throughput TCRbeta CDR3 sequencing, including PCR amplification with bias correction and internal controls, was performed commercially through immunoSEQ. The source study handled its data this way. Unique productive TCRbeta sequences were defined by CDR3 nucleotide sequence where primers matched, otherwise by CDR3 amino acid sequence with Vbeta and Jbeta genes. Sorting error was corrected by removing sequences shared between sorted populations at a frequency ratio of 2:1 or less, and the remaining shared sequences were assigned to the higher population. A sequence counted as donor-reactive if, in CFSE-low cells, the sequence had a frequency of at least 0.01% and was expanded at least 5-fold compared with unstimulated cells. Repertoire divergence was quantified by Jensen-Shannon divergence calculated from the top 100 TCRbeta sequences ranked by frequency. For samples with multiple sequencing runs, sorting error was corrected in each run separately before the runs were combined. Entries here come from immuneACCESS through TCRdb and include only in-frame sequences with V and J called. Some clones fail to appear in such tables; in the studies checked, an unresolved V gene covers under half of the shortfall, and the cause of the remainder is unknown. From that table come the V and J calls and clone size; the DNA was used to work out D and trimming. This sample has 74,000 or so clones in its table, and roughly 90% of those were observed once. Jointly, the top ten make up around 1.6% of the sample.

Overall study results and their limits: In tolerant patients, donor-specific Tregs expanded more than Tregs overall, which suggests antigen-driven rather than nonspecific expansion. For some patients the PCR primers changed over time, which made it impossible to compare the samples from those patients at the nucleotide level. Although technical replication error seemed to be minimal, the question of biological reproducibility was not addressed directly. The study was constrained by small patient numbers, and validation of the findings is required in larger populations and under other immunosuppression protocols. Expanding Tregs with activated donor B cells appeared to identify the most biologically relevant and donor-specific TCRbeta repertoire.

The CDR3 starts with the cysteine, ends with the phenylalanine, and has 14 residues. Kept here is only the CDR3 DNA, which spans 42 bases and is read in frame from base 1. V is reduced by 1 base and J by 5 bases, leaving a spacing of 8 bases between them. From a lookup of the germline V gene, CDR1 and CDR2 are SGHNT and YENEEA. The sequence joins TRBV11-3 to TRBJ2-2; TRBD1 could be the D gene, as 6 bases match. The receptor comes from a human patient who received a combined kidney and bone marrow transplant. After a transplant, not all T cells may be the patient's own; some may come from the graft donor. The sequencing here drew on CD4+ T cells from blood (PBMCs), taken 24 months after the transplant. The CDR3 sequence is CASSLGTVTGELFF. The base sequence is TGTGCCAGCAGCTTAGGGACAGTAACCGGGGAGCTGTTTTTT.